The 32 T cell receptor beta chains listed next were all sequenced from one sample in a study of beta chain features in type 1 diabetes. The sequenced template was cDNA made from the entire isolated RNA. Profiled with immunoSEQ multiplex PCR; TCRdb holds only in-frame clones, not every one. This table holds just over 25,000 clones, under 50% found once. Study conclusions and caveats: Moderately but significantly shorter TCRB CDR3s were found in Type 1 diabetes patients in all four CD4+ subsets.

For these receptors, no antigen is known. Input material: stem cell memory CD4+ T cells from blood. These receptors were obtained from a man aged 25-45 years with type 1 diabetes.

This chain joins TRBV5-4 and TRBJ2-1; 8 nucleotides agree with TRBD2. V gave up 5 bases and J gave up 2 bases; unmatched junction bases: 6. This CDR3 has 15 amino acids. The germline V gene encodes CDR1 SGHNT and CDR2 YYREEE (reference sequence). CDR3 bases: TGTGCCAGCAGTCGGGGGGGAGGGACCTACAATGAGCAGTTCTTC. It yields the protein CASSRGGGTYNEQFF. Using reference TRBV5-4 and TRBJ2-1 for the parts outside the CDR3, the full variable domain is ETGVTQSPTHLIKTRGQQVTLRCSSQSGHNTVSWYQQALGQGPQFIFQYYREEENGRGNFPPRFSGLQFPNYSSELNVNALELDDSALYLCASSRGGGTYNEQFFGPGTRLTVL.

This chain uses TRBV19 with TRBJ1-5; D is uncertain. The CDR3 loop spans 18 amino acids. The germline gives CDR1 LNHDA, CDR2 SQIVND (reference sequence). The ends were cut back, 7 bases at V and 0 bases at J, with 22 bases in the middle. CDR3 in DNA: TGTGCCAGTAATAGCCCGGGGATTTTGGGCAATAGCAATCAGCCCCAGCATTTT. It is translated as CASNSPGILGNSNQPQHF.

The CDR3 nucleotides are TGTGCCAGCAGTCACGGGGTGAACACTGAAGCTTTCTTT. Translating it yields CASSHGVNTEAFF. The chain joins TRBV6-6 to TRBJ1-1, with no clear D. CDR1 is MNHNY and CDR2 is SVGAGI in the germline V gene (reference sequence). V was pared by 5 bases and J by 0 bases, with 7 bases between. CDR3 length: 13 amino acids.

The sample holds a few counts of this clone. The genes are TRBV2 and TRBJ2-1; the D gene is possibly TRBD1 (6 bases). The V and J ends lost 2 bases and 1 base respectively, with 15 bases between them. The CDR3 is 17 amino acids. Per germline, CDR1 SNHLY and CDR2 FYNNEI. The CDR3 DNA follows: TGTGCCAGCAGTGAACTAGGGACAAGCCTATCCTACAATGAGCAGTTCTTC. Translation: CASSELGTSLSYNEQFF.

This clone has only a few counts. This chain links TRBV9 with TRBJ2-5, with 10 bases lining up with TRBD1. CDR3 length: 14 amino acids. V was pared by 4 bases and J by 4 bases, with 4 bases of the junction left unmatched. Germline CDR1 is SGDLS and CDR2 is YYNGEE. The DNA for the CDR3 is TGTGCCAGCAGCTCGGGACAGGGGTTAGAGACCCAGTACTTC. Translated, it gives CASSSGQGLETQYF.

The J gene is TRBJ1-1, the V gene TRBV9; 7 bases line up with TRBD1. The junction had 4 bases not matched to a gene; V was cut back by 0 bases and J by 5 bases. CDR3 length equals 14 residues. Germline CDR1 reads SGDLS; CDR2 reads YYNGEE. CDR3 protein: CASSVGDRETEAFF. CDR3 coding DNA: TGTGCCAGCAGCGTAGGAGACAGGGAAACTGAAGCTTTCTTT. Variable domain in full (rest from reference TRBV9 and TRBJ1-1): DSGVTQTPKHLITATGQRVTLRCSPRSGDLSVYWYQQSLDQGLQFLIQYYNGEERAKGNILERFSAQQFPDLHSELNLSSLELGDSALYFCASSVGDRETEAFFGQGTRLTVV.

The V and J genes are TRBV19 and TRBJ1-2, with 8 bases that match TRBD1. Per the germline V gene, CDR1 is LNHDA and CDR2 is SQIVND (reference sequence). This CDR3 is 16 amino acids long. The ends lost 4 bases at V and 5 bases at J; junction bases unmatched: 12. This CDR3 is CASSTQGLDRGYGYTF. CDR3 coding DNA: TGTGCCAGTAGTACCCAAGGCCTCGACAGGGGATATGGCTACACCTTC.

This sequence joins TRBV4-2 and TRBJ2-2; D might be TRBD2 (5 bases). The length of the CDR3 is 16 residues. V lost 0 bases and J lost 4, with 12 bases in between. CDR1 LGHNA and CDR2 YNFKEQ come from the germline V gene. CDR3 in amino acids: CASSQEMNAGTGELFF. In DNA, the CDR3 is TGTGCCAGCAGCCAAGAGATGAACGCGGGCACCGGGGAGCTGTTTTTT.

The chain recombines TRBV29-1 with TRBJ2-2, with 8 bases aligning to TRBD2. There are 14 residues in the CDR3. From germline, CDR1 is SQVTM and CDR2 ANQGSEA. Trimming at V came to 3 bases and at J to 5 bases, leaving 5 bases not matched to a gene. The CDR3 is CSVDGGAKTGELFF. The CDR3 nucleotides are TGCAGCGTTGACGGGGGGGCCAAAACCGGGGAGCTGTTTTTT.

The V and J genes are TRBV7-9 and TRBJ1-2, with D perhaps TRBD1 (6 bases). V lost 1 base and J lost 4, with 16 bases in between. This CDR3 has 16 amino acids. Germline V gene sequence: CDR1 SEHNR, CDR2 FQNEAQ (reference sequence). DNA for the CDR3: TGTGCCAGCAGCTTAGATCAGGGGAAGGTTTCCTATGGCTACACCTTC. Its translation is CASSLDQGKVSYGYTF.

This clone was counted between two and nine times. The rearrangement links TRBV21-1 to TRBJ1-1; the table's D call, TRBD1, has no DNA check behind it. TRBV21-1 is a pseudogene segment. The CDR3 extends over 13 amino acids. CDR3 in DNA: TGTGCCAGCAGCCTTCAGATACGCACTGAAGCTTTCTTT. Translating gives CASSLQIRTEAFF.

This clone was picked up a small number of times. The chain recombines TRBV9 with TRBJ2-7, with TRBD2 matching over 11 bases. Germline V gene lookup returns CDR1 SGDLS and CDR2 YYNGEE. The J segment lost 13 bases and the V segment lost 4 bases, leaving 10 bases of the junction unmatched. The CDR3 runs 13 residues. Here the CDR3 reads CASSPLPGTSGYF. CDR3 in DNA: TGTGCCAGCAGCCCCCTTCCCGGGACTAGCGGATACTTC.

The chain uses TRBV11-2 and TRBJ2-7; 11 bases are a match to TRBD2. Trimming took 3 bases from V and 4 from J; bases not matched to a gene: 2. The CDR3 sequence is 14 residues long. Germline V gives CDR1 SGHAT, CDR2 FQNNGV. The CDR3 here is CASSFTSGGYEQYF. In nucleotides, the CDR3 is TGTGCCAGCAGCTTTACTAGCGGGGGTTACGAGCAGTACTTC.

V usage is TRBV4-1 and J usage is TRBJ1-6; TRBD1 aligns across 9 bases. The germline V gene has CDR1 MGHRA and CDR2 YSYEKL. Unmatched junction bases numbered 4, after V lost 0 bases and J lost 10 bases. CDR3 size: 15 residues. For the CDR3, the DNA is TGCGCCAGCAGCCAAGAGGGACAGGGAACCTCACCCCTCCACTTT. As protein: CASSQEGQGTSPLHF.

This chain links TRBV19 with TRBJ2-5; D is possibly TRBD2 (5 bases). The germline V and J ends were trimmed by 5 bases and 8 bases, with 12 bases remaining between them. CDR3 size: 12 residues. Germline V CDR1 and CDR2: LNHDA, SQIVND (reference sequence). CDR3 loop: CASSPIRGTQYF. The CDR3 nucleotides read TGTGCCAGTAGTCCGATCCGGGGAACCCAGTACTTC.

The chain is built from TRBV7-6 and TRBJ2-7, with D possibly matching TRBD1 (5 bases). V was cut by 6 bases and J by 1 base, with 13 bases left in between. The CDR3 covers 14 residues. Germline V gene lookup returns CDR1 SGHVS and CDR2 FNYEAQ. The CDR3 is CASSQGQGSYEQYF. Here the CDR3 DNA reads TGTGCCAGCAGTCAAGGGCAGGGATCCTACGAGCAGTACTTC.

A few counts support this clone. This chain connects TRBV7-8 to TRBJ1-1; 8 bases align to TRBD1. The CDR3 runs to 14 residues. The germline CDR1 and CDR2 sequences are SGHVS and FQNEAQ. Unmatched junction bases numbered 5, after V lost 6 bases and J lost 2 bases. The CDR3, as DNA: TGTGCCAGCAGTAGGACAGGGTTAAACACTGAAGCTTTCTTT. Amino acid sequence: CASSRTGLNTEAFF.

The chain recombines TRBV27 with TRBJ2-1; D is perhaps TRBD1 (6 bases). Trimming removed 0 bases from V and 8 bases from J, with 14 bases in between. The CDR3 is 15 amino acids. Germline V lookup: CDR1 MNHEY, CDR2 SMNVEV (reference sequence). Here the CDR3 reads CASSLSLQGHHEQFF. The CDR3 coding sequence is TGTGCCAGCAGTTTATCGTTGCAGGGACATCATGAGCAGTTCTTC.

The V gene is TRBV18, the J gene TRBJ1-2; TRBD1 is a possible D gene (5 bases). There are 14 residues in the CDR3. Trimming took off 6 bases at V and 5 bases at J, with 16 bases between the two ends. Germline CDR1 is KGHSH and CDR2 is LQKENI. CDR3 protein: CASSPTVSRYGYTF. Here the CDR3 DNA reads TGTGCCAGCTCCCCGACAGTATCTCGGTATGGCTACACCTTC.

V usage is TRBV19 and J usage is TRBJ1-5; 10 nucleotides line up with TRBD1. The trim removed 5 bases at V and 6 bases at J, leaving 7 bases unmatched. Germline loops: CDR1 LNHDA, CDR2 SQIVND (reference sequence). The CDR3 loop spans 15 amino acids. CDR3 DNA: TGTGCCAGTAGTGTTGACAGGGGGCACGGTCAGCCCCAGCATTTT. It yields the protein CASSVDRGHGQPQHF.

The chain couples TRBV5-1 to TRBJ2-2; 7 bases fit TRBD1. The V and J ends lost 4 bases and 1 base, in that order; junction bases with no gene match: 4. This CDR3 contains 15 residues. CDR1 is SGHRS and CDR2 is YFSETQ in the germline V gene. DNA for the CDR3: TGCGCCAGCAGCCCGACAGGGAGGAACACCGGGGAGCTGTTTTTT. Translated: CASSPTGRNTGELFF.

The CDR3 spells CSVDRGGPNTEAFF. The CDR3 nucleotides read TGCAGCGTAGACAGGGGGGGACCGAACACTGAAGCTTTCTTT. The rearrangement joins TRBV29-1 to TRBJ1-1; 9 bases map to TRBD1. Germline CDR1 and CDR2: SQVTM and ANQGSEA. CDR3 size: 14 residues. V was pared by 6 bases and J by 1 base, with 6 bases of the junction left unmatched.

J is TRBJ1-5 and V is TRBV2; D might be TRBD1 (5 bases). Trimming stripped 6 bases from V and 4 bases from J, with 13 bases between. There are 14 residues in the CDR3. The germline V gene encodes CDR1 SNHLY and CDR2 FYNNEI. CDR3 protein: CASRADSENQPQHF. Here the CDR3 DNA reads TGTGCCAGCAGAGCAGACAGCGAAAATCAGCCCCAGCATTTT.

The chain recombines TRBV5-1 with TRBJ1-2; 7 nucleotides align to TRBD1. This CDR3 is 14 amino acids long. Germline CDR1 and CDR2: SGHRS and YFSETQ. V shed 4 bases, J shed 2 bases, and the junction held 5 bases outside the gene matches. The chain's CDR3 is CASSLGQPNYGYTF. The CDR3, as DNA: TGCGCCAGCAGCCTGGGACAGCCCAACTATGGCTACACCTTC.

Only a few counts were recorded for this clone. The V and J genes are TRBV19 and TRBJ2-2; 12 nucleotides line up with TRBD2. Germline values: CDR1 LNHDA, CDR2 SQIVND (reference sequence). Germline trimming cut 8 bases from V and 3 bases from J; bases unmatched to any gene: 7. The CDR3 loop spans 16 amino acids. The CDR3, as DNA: TGTGCCAGTCGGCTAGCGGGAGGGCCCTACACCGGGGAGCTGTTTTTT. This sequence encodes CASRLAGGPYTGELFF.

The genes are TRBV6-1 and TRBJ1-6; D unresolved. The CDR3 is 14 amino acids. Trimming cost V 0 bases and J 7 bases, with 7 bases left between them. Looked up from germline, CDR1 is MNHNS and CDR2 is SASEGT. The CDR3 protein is CASSEASPNSPLHF. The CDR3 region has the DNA TGTGCCAGCAGTGAAGCAAGCCCGAATTCACCCCTCCACTTT.

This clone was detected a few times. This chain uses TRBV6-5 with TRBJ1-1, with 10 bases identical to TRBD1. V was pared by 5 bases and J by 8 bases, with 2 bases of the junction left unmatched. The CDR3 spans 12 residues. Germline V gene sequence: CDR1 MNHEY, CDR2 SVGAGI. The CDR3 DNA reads TGTGCCAGCAGTAAGGGACAGGGGGAAGCTTTCTTT. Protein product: CASSKGQGEAFF.

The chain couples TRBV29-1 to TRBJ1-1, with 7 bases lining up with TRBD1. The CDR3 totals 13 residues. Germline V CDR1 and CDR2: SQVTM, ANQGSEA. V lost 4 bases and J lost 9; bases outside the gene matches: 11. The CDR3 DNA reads TGCAGCGTTGCCGGGACAGACCGGCTTAAAGCTTTCTTT. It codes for CSVAGTDRLKAFF.

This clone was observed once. The CDR3 reads CATSRGERDTDTQYF. The CDR3 nucleotides read TGTGCCACCAGCAGAGGGGAACGGGACACAGATACGCAGTATTTT. V gene TRBV15 combines with J gene TRBJ2-3; D may be TRBD2 (5 bases). Trimming took off 1 base at V and 2 bases at J, with 10 bases between the two ends. Germline V lookup: CDR1 LNHNV, CDR2 YYDKDF (reference sequence). This CDR3 has 15 amino acids.

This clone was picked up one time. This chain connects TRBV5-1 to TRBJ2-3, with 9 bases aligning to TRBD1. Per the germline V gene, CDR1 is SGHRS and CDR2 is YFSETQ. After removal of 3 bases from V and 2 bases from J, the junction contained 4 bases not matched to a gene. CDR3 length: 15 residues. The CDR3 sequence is CASSSTGGLTDTQYF. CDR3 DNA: TGCGCCAGCAGCTCGACAGGGGGTCTCACAGATACGCAGTATTTT.

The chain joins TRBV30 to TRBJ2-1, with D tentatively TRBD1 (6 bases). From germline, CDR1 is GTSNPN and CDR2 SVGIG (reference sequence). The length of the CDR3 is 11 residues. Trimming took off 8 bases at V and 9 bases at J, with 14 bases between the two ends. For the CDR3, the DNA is TGTGCCACCAAACAGGGATTTGAGCAGTTCTTC. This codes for CATKQGFEQFF.

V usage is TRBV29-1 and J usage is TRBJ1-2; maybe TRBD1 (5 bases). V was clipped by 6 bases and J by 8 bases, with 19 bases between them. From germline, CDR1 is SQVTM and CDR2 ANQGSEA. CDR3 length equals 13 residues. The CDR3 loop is CSVNSVRQRGYTF. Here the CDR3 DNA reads TGCAGCGTGAATAGTGTCAGACAGAGGGGCTACACCTTC.